A selection of T cell receptor beta chains follows, all from one sample in a study of cytomegalovirus exposure and HLA in healthy donors. Clones were sequenced by immunoSEQ multiplex PCR, and TCRdb holds only the in-frame ones, with some missing. The sample shows 200,000 or so clones, 81% of them seen only once. The specimen was PBMCs. All receptors come from a woman younger than 30 in good health and CMV-seropositive. Each CDR3 is given with its conserved first and last residue. D genes are given only for firm matches. Not all rows give a size; the values are once, few, many and, for expanded clones, a class.

>few|16|TRBJ1-6|TRBV19|TRBD1
TGTGCCAGTAGGGAACAGGGGCCCTCCTATAATTCACCCCTCCACTTT
CASREQGPSYNSPLHF
>-|17|TRBJ2-3|TRBV5-5|TRBD2
TGTGCCAGCAGCTCTGGACTAGCGGGGGGACTCACAGATACGCAGTATTTT
CASSSGLAGGLTDTQYF
>-|13|TRBJ2-1|TRBV5-1|-
TGCGCCAGCAGCCCAGACTCCTACAATGAGCAGTTCTTC
CASSPDSYNEQFF
>-|17|TRBJ1-4|TRBV21-1|-
TGTGCCAGCAGCAAAGAGGTTCCGACAGGGGCGAATGAAAAACTGTTTTTT
CASSKEVPTGANEKLFF
>once|15|TRBJ2-7|TRBV10-3|-
TGTGCCATCAGTGAGTCGGCACCCAGCTCCTACGAGCAGTACTTC
CAISESAPSSYEQYF
>-|16|TRBJ1-5|TRBV7-9|-
TGTGCCAGCAGCTTAGGAGCGGGAAGGACCGATCAGCCCCAGCATTTT
CASSLGAGRTDQPQHF
>-|17|TRBJ2-5|TRBV2|TRBD2
TGTGCCAGCAGCCCCAGGACTAGCGGGGCCCCAGTGGAGACCCAGTACTTC
CASSPRTSGAPVETQYF
>-|14|TRBJ2-2|TRBV7-2|-
TGTGCCAGCAGCTTGCGGGGGCTTTCCGGGGAGCTGTTTTTT
CASSLRGLSGELFF
>few|15|TRBJ1-5|TRBV6-6|-
TGTGCCAGCAGGGAGGGAGGTGGAAGGCATCAGCCCCAGCATTTT
CASREGGGRHQPQHF
>once|17|TRBJ1-1|TRBV11-2|-
TGTGCCAGCAGCTTCGACAGCAAAAGTCATATGAACACTGAAGCTTTCTTT
CASSFDSKSHMNTEAFF